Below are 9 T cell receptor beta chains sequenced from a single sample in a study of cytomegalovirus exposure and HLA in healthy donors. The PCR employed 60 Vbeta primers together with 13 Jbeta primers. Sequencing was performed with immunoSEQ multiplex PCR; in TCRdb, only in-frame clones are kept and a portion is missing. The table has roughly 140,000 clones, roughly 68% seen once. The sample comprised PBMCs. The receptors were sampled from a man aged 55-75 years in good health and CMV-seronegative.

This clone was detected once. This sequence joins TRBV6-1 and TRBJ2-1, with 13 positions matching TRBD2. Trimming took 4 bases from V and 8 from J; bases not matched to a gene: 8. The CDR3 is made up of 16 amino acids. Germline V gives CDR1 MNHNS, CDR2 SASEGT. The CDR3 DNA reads TGTGCCAGCAGTGGATTACTAGCGGGAGGGTCCGATGAGCAGTTCTTC. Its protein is CASSGLLAGGSDEQFF.

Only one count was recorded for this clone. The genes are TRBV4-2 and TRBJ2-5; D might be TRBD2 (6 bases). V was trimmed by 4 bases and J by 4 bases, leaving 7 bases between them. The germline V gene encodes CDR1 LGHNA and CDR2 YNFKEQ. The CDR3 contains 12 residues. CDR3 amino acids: CASSLEGETQYF. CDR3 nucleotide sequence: TGTGCCAGCAGCCTGGAGGGAGAGACCCAGTACTTC.

CDR3 nucleotides: TGTGCCAGCAGTGAATGGGGGGACAATCAGCCCCAGCATTTT. Translating gives CASSEWGDNQPQHF. The chain combines TRBV25-1 with TRBJ1-5, with a weak D call TRBD1 (5 bases). Germline V CDR1 and CDR2: MGHDK, SYGVNS. The CDR3 extends over 14 amino acids. Trimming cost V 1 base and J 3 bases, with 7 bases left between them.

Here the CDR3 DNA reads TGCGCCAGCAGCTTGCGGGACTATGGCTACACCTTC. Residues: CASSLRDYGYTF. The chain combines TRBV5-1 with TRBJ1-2; D is uncertain. V lost 1 base and J lost 3, with 4 bases in between. The CDR3 sequence is 12 residues long. Germline V gene data show CDR1 as SGHRS and CDR2 as YFSETQ. The variable domain in full, with the rest retrieved from reference TRBV5-1 and TRBJ1-2, is KAGVTQTPRYLIKTRGQQVTLSCSPISGHRSVSWYQQTPGQGLQFLFEYFSETQRNKGNFPGRFSGRQFSNSRSEMNVSTLELGDSALYLCASSLRDYGYTFGSGTRLTVV.

DNA of the CDR3: TGTGCCTGGAGTATACACCTGGGACAGAGTGAAAAACTGTTTTTT. As protein: CAWSIHLGQSEKLFF. The chain carries TRBV30 and TRBJ1-4; TRBD1 agrees at 7 bases. V was pared by 2 bases and J by 7 bases, with 10 bases of the junction left unmatched. Germline CDR1 and CDR2: GTSNPN and SVGIG (reference sequence). The length of the CDR3 is 15 residues. The full variable domain, completed using reference TRBV30 and TRBJ1-4, is SQTIHQWPATLVQPVGSPLSLECTVEGTSNPNLYWYRQAAGRGLQLLFYSVGIGQISSEVPQNLSASRPQDRQFILSSKKLLLSDSGFYLCAWSIHLGQSEKLFFGSGTQLSVL.

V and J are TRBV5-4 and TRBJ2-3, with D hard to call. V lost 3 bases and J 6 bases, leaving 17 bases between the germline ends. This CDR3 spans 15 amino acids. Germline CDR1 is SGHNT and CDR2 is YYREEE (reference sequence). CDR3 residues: CASSSRFAPSDTQYF. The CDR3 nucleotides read TGTGCCAGCAGCTCCCGTTTCGCCCCCAGTGATACGCAGTATTTT.

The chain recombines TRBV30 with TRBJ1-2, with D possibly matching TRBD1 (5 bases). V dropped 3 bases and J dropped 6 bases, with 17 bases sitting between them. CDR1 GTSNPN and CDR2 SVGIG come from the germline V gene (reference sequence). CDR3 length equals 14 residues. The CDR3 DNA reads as TGTGCCTGGAGCGCACTCGGGGGACTTGATGGCTACACCTTC. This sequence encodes CAWSALGGLDGYTF.

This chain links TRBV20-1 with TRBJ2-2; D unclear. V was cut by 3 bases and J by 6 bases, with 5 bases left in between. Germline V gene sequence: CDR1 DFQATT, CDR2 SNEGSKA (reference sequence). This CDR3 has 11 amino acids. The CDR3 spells CSASRPGELFF. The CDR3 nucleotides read TGCAGTGCTAGCAGGCCCGGGGAGCTGTTTTTT.

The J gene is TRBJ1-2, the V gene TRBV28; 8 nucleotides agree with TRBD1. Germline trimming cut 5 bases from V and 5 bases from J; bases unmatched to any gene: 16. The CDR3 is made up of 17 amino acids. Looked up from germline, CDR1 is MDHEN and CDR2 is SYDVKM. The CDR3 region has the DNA TGTGCCAGCAGTCCTCGAGCAGGGGGCACCCTACTATATGGCTACACCTTC. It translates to CASSPRAGGTLLYGYTF.